This TCR beta chain was profiled in a study of cytomegalovirus exposure and HLA in healthy donors. General study points: A later analysis showed TCR association rates differing by HLA locus, peaking at DRB1 and lowest at HLA-C.

Trimming pared 6 bases from V and 5 bases from J, leaving 11 bases between. Germline V gene sequence: CDR1 LNHDA, CDR2 SQIVND (reference sequence). CDR3 length equals 13 residues. 13 Jbeta primers and 60 Vbeta primers were used for the PCR. Method: immunoSEQ multiplex PCR; TCRdb's copy keeps in-frame clones and lacks some. The sample shows roughly 34,000 clones, approximately 80% of them seen only once. This clone was observed a few times. Antigen specificity is unknown. The receptor was derived from a male donor in good health and CMV-seronegative. Sequencing was done on a sample of PBMCs. The chain has TRBV19 and TRBJ1-5; TRBD1 might be the D (6 bases). CDR3 sequence: CASRWDTYQPQHF. CDR3 coding DNA: TGTGCCAGTAGATGGGACACCTATCAGCCCCAGCATTTT.